A single sample is the source of the 32 T cell receptor beta chains below, sequenced in a study of blood T cell repertoires in COVID-19. The method was immunoSEQ multiplex PCR; TCRdb's version includes in-frame clones alone and lacks a portion of them. The data contain 90,000 to 110,000 clones, 65% to 90% of them singletons. Sample: peripheral blood. The receptors stem from a middle-aged man with acute or convalescent COVID-19.

This sequence joins TRBV28 and TRBJ2-1; 8 bases match TRBD2. The CDR3 is made up of 14 amino acids. The V gene end was trimmed by 6 bases and the J gene end by 8 bases; junction bases not matched to a gene: 9. Germline V lookup: CDR1 MDHEN, CDR2 SYDVKM. In nucleotides, the CDR3 is TGTGCCAGCAGCCTTCAGCGGGAGTTCGATGAGCAGTTCTTC. It translates to CASSLQREFDEQFF.

The chain employs TRBV7-3 and TRBJ2-2; D possibly corresponds to TRBD1 (6 bases). V dropped 5 bases and J dropped 6 bases, with 13 bases sitting between them. Germline lookup yields CDR1 SGHTA and CDR2 FQGTGA. The CDR3 contains 14 residues. The CDR3 coding sequence is TGTGCCAGCAGCAACGACAGGCATGCCGGGGAGCTGTTTTTT. It codes for CASSNDRHAGELFF.

Only a few counts were recorded for this clone. This sequence joins TRBV19 and TRBJ1-1; 10 nucleotides align to TRBD1. This CDR3 has 15 residues. V was pared by 5 bases and J by 4 bases, with 7 bases of the junction left unmatched. Germline V gene data show CDR1 as LNHDA and CDR2 as SQIVND (reference sequence). This CDR3 is CASSWTGGMTTEAFF. For the CDR3, the DNA is TGTGCCAGTAGTTGGACAGGGGGAATGACCACTGAAGCTTTCTTT.

The chain has TRBV7-2 and TRBJ2-3, with a tentative D call TRBD1 (5 bases). Germline CDR1 SGHTA, CDR2 FQGNSA. Trimming removed 0 bases from V and 1 base from J, with 5 bases in between. The CDR3 extends over 14 amino acids. The CDR3 coding sequence is TGTGCCAGCAGCTTAGCCAGGGGCACAGATACGCAGTATTTT. Translated: CASSLARGTDTQYF.

The rearrangement links TRBV2 to TRBJ1-5, with D unresolved. Between the trimmed V and J ends, which lost 1 base and 4 bases, there was a span of 11 bases. Germline CDR1 and CDR2: SNHLY and FYNNEI. The CDR3 is made up of 15 amino acids. CDR3: CASSEGGIGNQPQHF. The CDR3 region has the DNA TGTGCCAGCAGTGAAGGCGGGATAGGGAATCAGCCCCAGCATTTT.

V and J are TRBV15 and TRBJ2-5; 7 bases line up with TRBD1. The CDR3 spans 16 residues. J gave up 7 bases and V 1 base, and 12 bases lay outside the gene matches. Germline values: CDR1 LNHNV, CDR2 YYDKDF (reference sequence). The CDR3 loop is CATSRGVGQGGVTQYF. In DNA, the CDR3 is TGTGCCACCAGCAGAGGGGTGGGCCAAGGGGGCGTGACCCAGTACTTC.

On this clone: Other DNA sequences in this specimen translate into the identical CDR3. V usage is TRBV14 and J usage is TRBJ2-1, with a weak D call TRBD1 (6 bases). CDR3 length: 15 residues. Trimming took off 1 base at V and 3 bases at J, with 10 bases between the two ends. From germline, CDR1 is SGHDN and CDR2 FVKESK. Here the CDR3 DNA reads TGTGCCAGCAGCCAAGTTGTAGGGGGCTACAATGAGCAGTTCTTC. Amino acids: CASSQVVGGYNEQFF.

V is TRBV29-1 and J is TRBJ2-2; no clear D. V lost 4 bases to trimming and J lost 4 bases, with 16 bases between them. Germline V lookup: CDR1 SQVTM, CDR2 ANQGSEA. The CDR3 is made up of 15 amino acids. The CDR3 protein is CSVGETSVSTGELFF. Written as DNA, the CDR3 is TGCAGCGTTGGAGAGACATCAGTAAGCACCGGGGAGCTGTTTTTT.

This chain uses TRBV30 with TRBJ1-2; D gene ambiguous. CDR3 length equals 13 residues. The germline gives CDR1 GTSNPN, CDR2 SVGIG (reference sequence). V was trimmed by 4 bases and J by 8 bases, leaving 17 bases between them. CDR3 protein: CAWTPHIRNGYTF. CDR3 DNA sequence: TGTGCCTGGACTCCCCACATACGAAACGGCTACACCTTC.

This sequence joins TRBV2 and TRBJ1-4; D is perhaps TRBD1 (5 bases). Looked up from germline, CDR1 is SNHLY and CDR2 is FYNNEI. The length of the CDR3 is 12 residues. Trimming removed 8 bases at V and 8 bases at J, with 12 bases between. This chain's CDR3 is CASHRIGEKLFF. In DNA form, the CDR3 reads TGTGCCAGCCACAGGATCGGAGAAAAACTGTTTTTT.

The CDR3 bases are TGTGCCTGGAGGGGCCCGACCTATGGCTACACCTTC. Encoded protein: CAWRGPTYGYTF. J is TRBJ1-2 and V is TRBV30; no definite D call. V was clipped by 3 bases and J by 4 bases, with 9 bases between them. The CDR3 is 12 residues long. Germline V lookup: CDR1 GTSNPN, CDR2 SVGIG (reference sequence).

This clone turned up a few times. CDR3 coding DNA: TGTGCCAGCAGTTTCTTGAGCGGGGATGAAAAACTGTTTTTT. It translates to CASSFLSGDEKLFF. The chain links TRBV28 to TRBJ1-4; D is unclear. CDR3 size: 14 residues. V was trimmed by 3 bases and J by 6 bases, leaving 11 bases between them. Germline loops: CDR1 MDHEN, CDR2 SYDVKM.

This clone occurred a few times. The genes are TRBV10-3 and TRBJ2-2; D unclear. This CDR3 comprises 15 residues. Per germline, CDR1 ENHRY and CDR2 SYGVKD. V lost 5 bases and J lost 2, with 12 bases in between. Here the CDR3 DNA reads TGTGCCATCAGTAAAGAAGCCGGTAACACCGGGGAGCTGTTTTTT. The encoded protein is CAISKEAGNTGELFF.

The rearrangement uses TRBV3-1 (or the pseudogene TRBV3-2) and TRBJ2-7; D possibly corresponds to TRBD1 (6 bases). The V and J ends lost 8 bases and 2 bases respectively, with 10 bases between them. The CDR3 extends over 12 amino acids. Per the germline V gene, CDR1 is LGHDT and CDR2 is YNNKEL (reference sequence). CDR3 in DNA: TGTGCCAGCGAAGACAGGACCTACGAGCAGTACTTC. Its translation: CASEDRTYEQYF.

The chain is built from TRBV4-1 and TRBJ2-5; 12 positions agree with TRBD1. The CDR3 spans 16 residues. The germline CDR1 and CDR2 sequences are MGHRA and YSYEKL. The V gene end was trimmed by 4 bases and the J gene end by 3 bases; junction bases not matched to a gene: 6. CDR3 sequence: CASSPGQGATKETQYF. CDR3 bases: TGCGCCAGCAGCCCGGGACAGGGGGCCACTAAAGAGACCCAGTACTTC.

This chain joins TRBV25-1 and TRBJ2-1; D possibly corresponds to TRBD2 (7 bases). In germline, CDR1 is MGHDK, CDR2 SYGVNS. Trimming pared 2 bases from V and 6 bases from J, leaving 20 bases between. The CDR3 runs 17 residues. As DNA, the CDR3 is TGTGCCAGCAGTGAAGGTTGGGGGGGGGCGTTAGGCAATGAGCAGTTCTTC. Its translation is CASSEGWGGALGNEQFF.

V gene TRBV6-5 combines with J gene TRBJ2-2, with D perhaps matching TRBD2 (5 bases). CDR3 length: 14 residues. Trimming took off 0 bases at V and 9 bases at J, with 11 bases between the two ends. Germline CDR1 reads MNHEY; CDR2 reads SVGAGI. The CDR3 spells CASSYSIQTRELFF. The CDR3 DNA is TGTGCCAGCAGTTACTCGATACAGACTAGGGAGCTGTTTTTT.

This clone turned up a few times. The chain carries TRBV10-3 and TRBJ2-7; 12 bases match TRBD2. Germline lookup yields CDR1 ENHRY and CDR2 SYGVKD. The V segment lost 6 bases and the J segment 2 bases; nucleotides outside the gene matches: 5. The CDR3 has 15 amino acids. Written as DNA, the CDR3 is TGTGCCATCAGGGAGACTAGCGGGAGTACCTACGAGCAGTACTTC. This codes for CAIRETSGSTYEQYF.

The chain links TRBV6-4 to TRBJ2-3; possibly TRBD2 for D (5 bases). V lost 3 bases, J lost 4 bases, and 17 bases lay in between. This CDR3 region has 16 residues. Germline CDR1 MRHNA, CDR2 SNTAGT. The CDR3 DNA is TGTGCCAGCAGTGATAGGAGCGGCCCCTCCCCAGATACGCAGTATTTT. It translates to CASSDRSGPSPDTQYF.

This clone has just one count. The CDR3 bases are TGTGCCACCAGTGACAGACTAGTCCCCGGGGAGCTGTTTTTT. Its protein is CATSDRLVPGELFF. The chain is built from TRBV24-1 and TRBJ2-2; a weak D match, TRBD2 (6 bases). Per germline, CDR1 KGHDR and CDR2 SFDVKD. This CDR3 region has 14 residues. V was pared by 4 bases and J by 6 bases, with 11 bases between.

The rearrangement links TRBV5-1 to TRBJ1-1, with D maybe TRBD1 (6 bases). The CDR3 contains 13 residues. Trimming stripped 4 bases from V and 0 bases from J, with 7 bases between. The germline gives CDR1 SGHRS, CDR2 YFSETQ. This chain's CDR3 is CASSTGMNTEAFF. The DNA of the CDR3 is TGCGCCAGCAGCACAGGGATGAACACTGAAGCTTTCTTT.

J is TRBJ2-5 and V is TRBV5-8, with 10 bases lining up with TRBD2. This CDR3 contains 16 residues. Germline-derived CDR1 and CDR2 are SGHTS and YDEGEE. Losses at the gene ends were 6 bases for V and 1 base for J; bases not matched to a gene: 9. CDR3 DNA sequence: TGTGCCAGCAAATCTACTAGCGGGGCTACCCAAGAGACCCAGTACTTC. Protein: CASKSTSGATQETQYF.

The CDR3 region is CASSLTFAGGRATDTQYF. For the CDR3, the DNA is TGTGCCAGCAGTTTAACGTTTGCGGGAGGGCGGGCCACAGATACGCAGTATTTT. The chain joins TRBV28 to TRBJ2-3, with 9 positions matching TRBD2. With V trimmed by 2 bases and J by 2 bases, 11 bases remained unmatched. Per germline, CDR1 MDHEN and CDR2 SYDVKM. The CDR3 extends over 18 amino acids.

CDR3: CASSSRTGQGLETQYF. DNA for the CDR3: TGTGCCAGCAGCTCTCGGACGGGACAGGGATTGGAGACCCAGTACTTC. The chain combines TRBV7-3 with TRBJ2-5, with TRBD1 identical over 9 bases. The V gene's germline CDR1 is SGHTA and CDR2 FQGTGA. The CDR3 loop spans 16 amino acids. The ends lost 4 bases at V and 5 bases at J; junction bases unmatched: 11.

The gene calls are TRBV6-5 and TRBJ2-7; TRBD2 is a possible D gene (6 bases). This CDR3 has 13 amino acids. Trimming left V 5 bases short and J 0 bases short, with 8 bases between. The germline CDR1 and CDR2 sequences are MNHEY and SVGAGI. The chain's CDR3 is CASSPGLSYEQYF. In DNA, the CDR3 is TGTGCCAGCAGTCCGGGACTCTCCTACGAGCAGTACTTC.

V is TRBV29-1 and J is TRBJ1-1; 7 nucleotides align to TRBD1. Germline V gene data show CDR1 as SQVTM and CDR2 as ANQGSEA. This CDR3 spans 14 amino acids. V lost 5 bases, J lost 4 bases, and 10 bases stayed unmatched. This chain's CDR3 is CSVTGRQGGTEAFF. The CDR3 DNA reads as TGCAGCGTTACAGGGCGACAGGGAGGCACTGAAGCTTTCTTT.

V and J are TRBV28 and TRBJ2-1, with D perhaps matching TRBD1 (6 bases). Per germline, CDR1 MDHEN and CDR2 SYDVKM. The CDR3 is 12 amino acids. V lost 7 bases and J 7 bases, leaving 11 bases between the germline ends. CDR3 DNA: TGTGCCAGCAATTTCAGGGGTAATGAGCAGTTCTTC. It translates to CASNFRGNEQFF.

This clone occurred once. V is TRBV2 and J is TRBJ2-7, with TRBD2 matching over 12 bases. In germline, CDR1 is SNHLY, CDR2 FYNNEI. This CDR3 has 15 amino acids. With 1 base clipped from V and 6 bases from J, the junction kept 4 bases outside the gene matches. The CDR3 loop is CASSEGTSGVFEQYF. As DNA, the CDR3 is TGTGCCAGCAGTGAAGGGACTAGCGGGGTATTCGAGCAGTACTTC.

This clone was recorded only once. The CDR3 region is CARGRGRSEKLFF. In DNA, the CDR3 is TGTGCCAGGGGGCGGGGGAGGAGTGAAAAACTGTTTTTT. The chain employs TRBV2 and TRBJ1-4; TRBD1 might be the D (5 bases). Germline loops: CDR1 SNHLY, CDR2 FYNNEI. The CDR3 has 13 residues. Trimming removed 9 bases at V and 7 bases at J, with 15 bases between.

This clone was counted a single time. The gene calls are TRBV6-5 and TRBJ2-5; tentative D call: TRBD2 (5 bases). This CDR3 region has 12 residues. Germline V gives CDR1 MNHEY, CDR2 SVGAGI. The V end was cut by 5 bases, the J end by 3 bases, with 7 bases between. CDR3 bases: TGTGCCAGCAGTAGCGGCGAAGAGACCCAGTACTTC. This translates into CASSSGEETQYF.

The chain has TRBV11-2 and TRBJ1-2, with 8 bases identical to TRBD1. The germline V gene encodes CDR1 SGHAT and CDR2 FQNNGV. Germline trimming cut 3 bases from V and 3 bases from J; bases unmatched to any gene: 15. The CDR3 totals 18 residues. The CDR3 DNA reads TGTGCCAGCAGCTTCACAGGGGGTAGAGGAATGATGCACTATGGCTACACCTTC. This translates into CASSFTGGRGMMHYGYTF.

This clone was counted a single time. V gene TRBV5-6 combines with J gene TRBJ2-5; D possibly corresponds to TRBD2 (5 bases). The CDR3 is made up of 13 amino acids. CDR1 and CDR2 from the germline V gene are SGHDT and YYEEEE. The ends were cut back, 2 bases at V and 5 bases at J, with 10 bases in the middle. CDR3 in DNA: TGTGCCAGCAGCTTAAGACCGGGGGAGACCCAGTACTTC. Translating it yields CASSLRPGETQYF. The full variable domain, in which reference TRBV5-6 and TRBJ2-5 provide the parts outside the CDR3, is DAGVTQSPTHLIKTRGQQVTLRCSPKSGHDTVSWYQQALGQGPQFIFQYYEEEERQRGNFPDRFSGHQFPNYSSELNVNALLLGDSALYLCASSLRPGETQYFGPGTRLLVL.